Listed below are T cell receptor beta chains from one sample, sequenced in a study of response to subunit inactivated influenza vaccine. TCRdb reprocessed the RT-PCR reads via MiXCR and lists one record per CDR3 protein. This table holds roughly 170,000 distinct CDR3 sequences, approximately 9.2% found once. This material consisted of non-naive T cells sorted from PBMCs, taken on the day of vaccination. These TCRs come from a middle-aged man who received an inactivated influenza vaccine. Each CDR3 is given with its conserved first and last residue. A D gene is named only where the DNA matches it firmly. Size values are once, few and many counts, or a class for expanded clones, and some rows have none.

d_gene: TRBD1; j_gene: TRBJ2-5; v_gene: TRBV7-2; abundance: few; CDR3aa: CASSQQGAYETQYF; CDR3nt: TGTGCCAGCAGCCAACAGGGGGCTTATGAGACCCAGTACTTC
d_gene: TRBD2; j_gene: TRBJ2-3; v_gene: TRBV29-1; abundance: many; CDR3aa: CSGLSGSGGTDTQYF; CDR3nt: TGCAGTGGGCTCTCAGGGAGCGGGGGCACAGATACGCAGTATTTT
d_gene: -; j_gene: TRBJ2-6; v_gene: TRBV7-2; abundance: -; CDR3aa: CASSIGTHGANVLTF; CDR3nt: TGTGCCAGCAGCATCGGGACCCATGGGGCCAACGTCCTGACTTTC
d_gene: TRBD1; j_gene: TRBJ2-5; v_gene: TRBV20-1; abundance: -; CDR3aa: CSARSSGGGQETQYF; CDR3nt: TGCAGTGCTAGATCCTCAGGGGGCGGACAAGAGACCCAGTACTTC
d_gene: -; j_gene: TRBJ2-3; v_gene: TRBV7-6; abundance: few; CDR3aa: CASSKDGFRTDTQYF; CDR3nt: TGTGCCAGCAGCAAGGACGGTTTCCGGACAGATACGCAGTATTTT
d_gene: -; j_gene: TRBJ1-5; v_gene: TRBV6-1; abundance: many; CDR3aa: CASSGGGRNQPQHF; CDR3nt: TGTGCCAGCAGTGGGGGGGGTCGCAATCAGCCCCAGCATTTT
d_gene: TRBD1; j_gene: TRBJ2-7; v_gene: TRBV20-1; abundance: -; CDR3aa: CSAIRDSAYEQYF; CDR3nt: TGCAGTGCGATACGGGACAGTGCCTACGAGCAGTACTTC
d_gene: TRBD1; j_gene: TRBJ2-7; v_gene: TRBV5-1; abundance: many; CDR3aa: CASSLLPGTGVEQYF; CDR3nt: TGCGCCAGCAGCCTCCTACCCGGGACAGGGGTCGAGCAGTACTTC
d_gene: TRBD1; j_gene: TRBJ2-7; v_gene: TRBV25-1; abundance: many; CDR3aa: CASSRTGRYEQYF; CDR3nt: TGTGCCAGCAGTCGGACAGGTCGTTACGAGCAGTACTTC
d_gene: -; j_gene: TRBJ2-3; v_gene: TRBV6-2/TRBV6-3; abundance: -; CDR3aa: CASSSGFYTQYF; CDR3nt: TGTGCCAGCAGTTCGGGGTTCTATACGCAGTATTTT
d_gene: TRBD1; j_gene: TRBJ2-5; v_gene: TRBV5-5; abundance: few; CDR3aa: CASSMGQGARETQYF; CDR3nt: TGTGCCAGCAGCATGGGACAGGGGGCCCGGGAGACCCAGTACTTC
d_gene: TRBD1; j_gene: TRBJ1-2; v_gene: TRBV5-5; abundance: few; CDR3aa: CASSLVLRGTGFRGYTF; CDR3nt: TGTGCCAGCAGCTTGGTTCTCCGGGGGACAGGGTTTCGTGGCTACACCTTC
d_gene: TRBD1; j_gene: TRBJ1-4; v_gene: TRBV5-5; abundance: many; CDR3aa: CASSTRTGQGNEKLFF; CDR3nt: TGTGCCAGCAGCACCAGAACGGGACAGGGAAATGAAAAACTGTTTTTT
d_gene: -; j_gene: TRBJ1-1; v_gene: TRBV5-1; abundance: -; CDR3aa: CASSPMTRANTEAFF; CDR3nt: TGCGCCAGCAGCCCTATGACAAGAGCGAACACTGAAGCTTTCTTT
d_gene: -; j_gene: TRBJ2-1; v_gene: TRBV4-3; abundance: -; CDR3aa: CASSRDPRGYNEQFF; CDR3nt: TGCGCCAGCAGCCGGGACCCCCGGGGCTACAATGAGCAGTTCTTC
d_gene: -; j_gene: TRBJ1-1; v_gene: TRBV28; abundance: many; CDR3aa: CASSLPEKTEAFF; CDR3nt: TGTGCCAGCAGTTTACCCGAAAAGACTGAAGCTTTCTTT